This T cell receptor (beta chain) was captured in a study of blood T cell repertoires in COVID-19. Study summary: There were acute and convalescent COVID-19 samples, and they came from the United States, Italy and Spain. The analysed material was cDNA or gDNA that came from T cells, B-cell-depleted T cells, or PBMCs.

V was clipped by 6 bases and J by 0 bases, with 14 bases between them. This CDR3 contains 15 residues. Germline V lookup: CDR1 SGHAT, CDR2 FQNNGV. Individuals drawn from 20 to 25 US areas were about 18 to 90 years old. Each exposed participant met a COVID-19 case in the 2 weeks preceding study entry. Using immunoSEQ multiplex PCR, the repertoire was profiled, and TCRdb retains in-frame clones only, with some absent. Here the sample spans 250,000 to 300,000 clones, around 84% being singletons. The sequenced sample was PBMCs or T cells enriched from blood (not recorded which). V and J are TRBV11-2 and TRBJ1-1; D unclear. This receptor was identified in a man in his forties who had been exposed to COVID-19. The CDR3: CASSTFAGLNTEAFF. The DNA for the CDR3 is TGTGCCAGCAGTACCTTTGCGGGTTTGAACACTGAAGCTTTCTTT.